The 32 T cell receptor beta chains presented below share a single source sample, sequenced in a study of regulatory T cells in long-lasting Graves disease. Time point meaning: persistent/refractory GD, antithyroid drugs over 5 years with positive TRAb. Researchers made the TCR library from RNA that was extracted from PBMCs. Construction of TCR beta libraries relied on iRepertoire HTBI primers and on Arm-PCR targeting CDR3 regions. A single record per CDR3 protein comes from TCRdb applying MiXCR to the multiplex PCR reads. This sample has more than 300,000 distinct CDR3 sequences, with around 23% found just once. Sample: peripheral blood mononuclear cells (PBMCs), taken when the disease was refractory, from a patient treated with antithyroid drugs. These TCRs come from a woman aged 40 to 55 with Graves disease.

The chain is built from TRBV20-1 and TRBJ2-4, with 8 bases matching TRBD2. The J segment lost 4 bases and the V segment lost 2 bases, leaving 4 bases of the junction unmatched. Looked up from germline, CDR1 is DFQATT and CDR2 is SNEGSKA (reference sequence). The CDR3 runs to 14 residues. This CDR3 reads CSARIPSGKNIQYF. The DNA of the CDR3 is TGCAGTGCTAGAATCCCTAGCGGGAAAAACATTCAGTACTTC.

A remark on this clonotype: One base away lies a much larger clone, so this may be a sequencing read error. The V gene is TRBV20-1, the J gene TRBJ1-2; no reliable D call. This CDR3 region has 12 residues. In germline, CDR1 is DFQATT, CDR2 SNEGSKA (reference sequence). This CDR3 is CSARRSSYGCTF. In DNA form, the CDR3 reads TGCAGTGCTAGGAGGAGCTCCTATGGCTGCACCTTC.

In this sample, this clonotype turned up a few times. This rearrangement joins TRBV20-1 to TRBJ2-7, with 8 bases matching TRBD1. This CDR3 comprises 13 residues. Germline V gives CDR1 DFQATT, CDR2 SNEGSKA (reference sequence). The CDR3 coding sequence is TGCAGCGGCCGGGACAGGCTCTCCTACGAGCAGTACTTC. Protein product: CSGRDRLSYEQYF.

This clonotype was detected only a few times. V usage is TRBV20-1 and J usage is TRBJ2-7; 7 bases map to TRBD2. J was trimmed by 8 bases and V by 3 bases; bases with no gene match: 4. The CDR3 is made up of 11 amino acids. In germline, CDR1 is DFQATT, CDR2 SNEGSKA (reference sequence). CDR3 sequence reads: CSASGRSKQYF. The CDR3 DNA reads TGCAGTGCTAGCGGGAGGAGTAAGCAGTACTTC.

This clonotype was recorded many times. The CDR3 region has the DNA TGTGCCAGCAGCTTAAATCCGGCGACAGTCCAAGAGACCCAGTACTTC. As protein: CASSLNPATVQETQYF. The chain couples TRBV11-2 to TRBJ2-5; perhaps TRBD1 as D (5 bases). The V end lost 2 bases, the J end lost 1 base, and 14 bases lay between the germline ends. The CDR3 runs 16 residues. Per the germline V gene, CDR1 is SGHAT and CDR2 is FQNNGV.

V and J are TRBV3-1 and TRBJ2-7; D assignment may be TRBD1 or TRBD2 (6 bases each). Germline CDR1 reads LGHDT; CDR2 reads YNNKEL (reference sequence). The CDR3 is made up of 15 amino acids. The V end was cut by 3 bases, the J end by 2 bases, with 14 bases between. The CDR3 loop reads CASSQGGRGPYEQYF. CDR3 nucleotides: TGTGCCAGCAGCCAGGGGGGCAGGGGCCCCTACGAGCAGTACTTC.

In its sample, this clonotype was seen many times. The chain couples TRBV19 to TRBJ1-2, with D uncertain. The CDR3 contains 11 residues. Germline V gives CDR1 LNHDA, CDR2 SQIVND (reference sequence). V was clipped by 9 bases and J by 4 bases, with 9 bases between them. CDR3 region: CARDGGYGYTF. The CDR3 DNA reads as TGTGCCAGGGACGGAGGCTATGGCTACACCTTC.

This clonotype was counted only a few times. The gene calls are TRBV30 and TRBJ1-1, with D unresolved. Germline V gives CDR1 GTSNPN, CDR2 SVGIG (reference sequence). V was shortened by 1 base and J by 8 bases, with 5 bases between the two germline ends. This CDR3 is built from 10 residues. The CDR3 is CAWSEQEAFF. As DNA, the CDR3 is TGTGCCTGGAGTGAACAGGAAGCTTTCTTT.

The V call is TRBV19, the J call TRBJ2-7, with D unresolved. The V gene lost 9 bases and the J gene lost 0 bases, with 15 bases spanning the gap. Germline CDR1 and CDR2: LNHDA and SQIVND (reference sequence). The CDR3 runs 14 residues. The CDR3 region has the DNA TGTGCCAGCAAGTTACACTGGAGCTCCTACGAGCAGTACTTC. It is translated as CASKLHWSSYEQYF.

This clonotype came up many times. The chain joins TRBV12-5 to TRBJ2-2; unclear D gene. The ends were cut back, 4 bases at V and 7 bases at J, with 13 bases in the middle. CDR1 LGHNT and CDR2 FRNRAP come from the germline V gene. The length of the CDR3 is 14 residues. CDR3 sequence: CASGSPALGGELFF. The CDR3 DNA reads as TGTGCTAGTGGTTCGCCTGCGCTTGGCGGGGAGCTGTTTTTT.

This clonotype was detected a few times. The chain joins TRBV28 to TRBJ1-5; 8 positions match TRBD1. The V segment lost 1 base and the J segment 4 bases; nucleotides outside the gene matches: 12. The CDR3 runs 18 residues. From germline, CDR1 is MDHEN and CDR2 SYDVKM. CDR3 coding DNA: TGTGCCAGCAGTTTATCTTTCGTAGGACAGGGTTATAATCAGCCCCAGCATTTT. Translating it yields CASSLSFVGQGYNQPQHF.

This clonotype was recorded at least ten times. The chain couples TRBV6-1 to TRBJ2-7; 7 nucleotides agree with TRBD2. The CDR3 has 12 residues. Per germline, CDR1 MNHNS and CDR2 SASEGT. The V and J ends lost 8 bases and 4 bases, in that order; junction bases with no gene match: 5. The CDR3 loop is CASRDYGYEQYF. The CDR3 DNA is TGTGCCAGCCGGGACTATGGTTACGAGCAGTACTTC.

In this sample, this clonotype turned up a few times. V gene TRBV10-3 combines with J gene TRBJ2-2; D possibly matches TRBD1 or TRBD2 (6 bases each). The CDR3 contains 13 residues. Per the germline V gene, CDR1 is ENHRY and CDR2 is SYGVKD. Between the trimmed V and J ends, which lost 2 bases and 6 bases, there was a span of 7 bases. This CDR3 is CAISERGPGELFF. CDR3 DNA sequence: TGTGCCATCAGTGAGCGGGGGCCCGGGGAGCTGTTTTTT.

This clonotype has at least ten counts. CDR3 residues: CATNRGAREKLFF. DNA for the CDR3: TGTGCCACCAACCGGGGGGCGCGTGAAAAACTGTTTTTT. This sequence joins TRBV7-9 and TRBJ1-4, with a weak D call TRBD1 (6 bases). Germline CDR1 SEHNR, CDR2 FQNEAQ (reference sequence). This CDR3 has 13 amino acids. The V and J ends lost 10 bases and 7 bases respectively, with 16 bases between them.

The chain uses TRBV19 and TRBJ1-1, with TRBD1 matching 9 bases. V dropped 5 bases and J dropped 2; count of bases not matched to a gene: 6. The CDR3 has 15 amino acids. Germline loops: CDR1 LNHDA, CDR2 SQIVND (reference sequence). CDR3 amino acids: CASSPKQGANTEAFF. Here the CDR3 DNA reads TGTGCCAGTAGTCCTAAACAGGGGGCTAACACTGAAGCTTTCTTT. Full variable domain (outside the CDR3, taken from reference TRBV19 and TRBJ1-1): DGGITQSPKYLFRKEGQNVTLSCEQNLNHDAMYWYRQDPGQGLRLIYYSQIVNDFQKGDIAEGYSVSREKKESFPLTVTSAQKNPTAFYLCASSPKQGANTEAFFGQGTRLTVV.

This clonotype was observed at least ten times. The rearrangement links TRBV11-2 to TRBJ2-2; D unresolved. V shed 1 base and J shed 14 bases, with 14 bases lying between them. The CDR3 is made up of 13 amino acids. Germline V gives CDR1 SGHAT, CDR2 FQNNGV. The CDR3, as DNA: TGTGCCAGCAGCTTAGGGGTAGCCAAGCCTCTGTTTTTT. This gives the protein CASSLGVAKPLFF.

This clonotype was observed a handful of times. A read error may account for a junction end that differs from germline. V gene TRBV15 combines with J gene TRBJ1-5, with 7 bases lining up with TRBD1. Germline CDR1 LNHNV, CDR2 YYDKDF (reference sequence). This CDR3 has 14 residues. CDR3 coding DNA: TGTGCCGCCAGCACCACAGGGGTGTATCAGCCCCAGCATTTT. Amino acid sequence: CAASTTGVYQPQHF.

This clonotype has just a few counts. The CDR3 loop is CASSPGMTPVTNEKLFF. CDR3 bases: TGCGCCAGCAGCCCGGGTATGACCCCGGTCACTAATGAAAAACTGTTTTTT. V is TRBV5-1 and J is TRBJ1-4; D is unresolved. With 4 bases removed from V and 2 bases from J, the gap between germline ends came to 18 bases. Germline V gene data show CDR1 as SGHRS and CDR2 as YFSETQ. The CDR3 spans 17 residues.

This clonotype was seen only a few times. This sequence joins TRBV11-2 and TRBJ2-2; D may correspond to TRBD1 or TRBD2 (5 bases each). There are 14 residues in the CDR3. CDR1 is SGHAT, CDR2 FQNNGV, per germline. V was shortened by 7 bases and J by 3 bases, with 12 bases between the two germline ends. CDR3 protein: CASNLGDHTGELFF. The CDR3 coding sequence is TGTGCCAGCAACCTAGGGGACCACACCGGGGAGCTGTTTTTT.

This clonotype was observed at least ten times. This chain links TRBV7-9 with TRBJ2-7; D unresolved. Germline V lookup: CDR1 SEHNR, CDR2 FQNEAQ (reference sequence). The CDR3 extends over 13 amino acids. V lost 2 bases to trimming and J lost 3 bases, with 8 bases between them. This CDR3 reads CASSLRNYYEQYF. The CDR3 nucleotides are TGTGCCAGCAGCTTACGGAATTACTACGAGCAGTACTTC.

This clonotype was observed at least ten times. The rearrangement uses TRBV2 and TRBJ2-2; D gene unclear. The CDR3 loop spans 15 amino acids. Germline-derived CDR1 and CDR2 are SNHLY and FYNNEI. V was trimmed by 7 bases and J by 0 bases, leaving 12 bases between them. The DNA of the CDR3 is TGTGCCAGCAAGGGTAGGGCAGCGAACACCGGGGAGCTGTTTTTT. It encodes CASKGRAANTGELFF. The full variable domain, its missing parts supplied by reference TRBV2 and TRBJ2-2, is EPEVTQTPSHQVTQMGQEVILRCVPISNHLYFYWYRQILGQKVEFLVSFYNNEISEKSEIFDDQFSVERPDGSNFTLKIRSTKLEDSAMYFCASKGRAANTGELFFGEGSRLTVL.

In its sample, this clonotype was seen once. Because it lacks the conserved phenylalanine or tryptophan at the end, this CDR3 is likely a read error. The rearrangement links TRBV20-1 to TRBJ1-1; 8 bases agree with TRBD1. Per the germline V gene, CDR1 is DFQATT and CDR2 is SNEGSKA (reference sequence). The CDR3 has 12 residues. The J segment lost 4 bases and the V segment lost 6 bases, leaving 4 bases of the junction unmatched. The CDR3 here is CSAQDRATEAFY. CDR3 DNA sequence: TGCAGTGCCCAGGACAGGGCCACTGAAGCTTTCTAT.

For the CDR3, the DNA is TGTGCCAGCGGGAGGCCCAGGGAGACCCAGTACTTC. This encodes CASGRPRETQYF. The J gene is TRBJ2-5, the V gene TRBV28, with D possibly TRBD2 on 6 matching bases. The CDR3 is made up of 12 amino acids. The germline V gene has CDR1 MDHEN and CDR2 SYDVKM. The V end was cut by 8 bases, the J end by 5 bases, with 12 bases between.

In this sample, this clonotype turned up a few times. The V call is TRBV20-1, the J call TRBJ2-6, with unresolved D. Germline V CDR1 and CDR2: DFQATT, SNEGSKA (reference sequence). V shed 6 bases and J shed 0 bases, with 6 bases lying between them. The CDR3 is made up of 13 amino acids. CDR3 loop: CSAPSSGANVLTF. CDR3 nucleotides: TGCAGTGCCCCTAGCTCTGGGGCCAACGTCCTGACTTTC.

Only a few counts were recorded for this clonotype. V gene TRBV5-4 combines with J gene TRBJ2-5, with 13 bases identical to TRBD2. With V trimmed by 3 bases and J by 7 bases, 12 bases remained unmatched. The germline CDR1 and CDR2 sequences are SGHNT and YYREEE (reference sequence). This CDR3 is 17 amino acids long. The CDR3, as DNA: TGTGCCAGCAGCTGGGGACTAGCGGGATGGATAAAGGGGACCCAGTACTTC. Amino acid sequence: CASSWGLAGWIKGTQYF.

This clonotype came up once. V usage is TRBV19 and J usage is TRBJ2-6, with D possibly matching TRBD1 (5 bases). The germline V and J ends were trimmed by 4 bases and 4 bases, with 11 bases remaining between them. The CDR3 runs 15 residues. Germline V gene lookup returns CDR1 LNHDA and CDR2 SQIVND (reference sequence). CDR3 residues: CASSTGYRGANVLTF. The CDR3 DNA is TGTGCCAGTAGTACAGGGTATAGAGGGGCCAACGTCCTGACTTTC.

On this clonotype: A much larger clone lies a single base off, so this may be a read error. The V gene is TRBV11-2, the J gene TRBJ2-3; no reliable D call. The CDR3 runs to 15 residues. V was shortened by 6 bases and J by 5 bases, with 18 bases between the two germline ends. Germline loops: CDR1 SGHAT, CDR2 FQNNGV. The CDR3 DNA is TGTGCCAGCAGAAATCGTCTCGCGAGAGGAGATACGCAGTATTTT. As protein: CASRNRLARGDTQYF.

This clonotype appeared a few times. The chain employs TRBV11-3 and TRBJ2-7, with a tentative D call TRBD2 (6 bases). The CDR3 length is 14 residues. CDR1 SGHNT and CDR2 YENEEA come from the germline V gene. Trimming took 5 bases from V and 7 from J, leaving 18 bases between them. CDR3 nucleotide sequence: TGTGCCAGCAGCCAAGACGGGAGCAAGGGGGAGCAGTACTTC. Translation gives CASSQDGSKGEQYF.

This clonotype has a count of ten or more. The rearrangement joins TRBV6-1 to TRBJ1-1; no clear D gene. The CDR3 is 16 residues long. V was cut by 4 bases and J by 6 bases, with 21 bases left in between. The germline CDR1 and CDR2 sequences are MNHNS and SASEGT. Here the CDR3 DNA reads TGTGCCAGCAGTGTGGTCCCCCGAAGGCCTTACGCTGAAGCTTTCTTT. It is translated as CASSVVPRRPYAEAFF.

In this sample, this clonotype turned up a few times. CDR3 sequence (DNA): TGTGCCAGCAGCTCCCACCCTAGGCGCCCCAACTTCAATGAGCAGTTCTTC. It is translated as CASSSHPRRPNFNEQFF. This sequence joins TRBV9 and TRBJ2-1; D gene unclear. The CDR3 runs to 17 residues. Germline CDR1 and CDR2: SGDLS and YYNGEE. Trimming stripped 4 bases from V and 6 bases from J, with 23 bases between. The entire variable domain, with the rest obtained from reference TRBV9 and TRBJ2-1, is as follows: DSGVTQTPKHLITATGQRVTLRCSPRSGDLSVYWYQQSLDQGLQFLIQYYNGEERAKGNILERFSAQQFPDLHSELNLSSLELGDSALYFCASSSHPRRPNFNEQFFGPGTRLTVL.

The sample holds a few counts of this clonotype. The chain recombines TRBV7-2 with TRBJ2-7, with TRBD2 matching 10 bases. The CDR3 loop spans 17 amino acids. Trimming removed 10 bases from V and 5 bases from J; junction bases left unmatched: 20. Germline lookup yields CDR1 SGHTA and CDR2 FQGNSA. The CDR3 DNA reads as TGTGCCACCGACAAGAGGAGCGGGAGGGCCATTATCCACGAGCAGTACTTC. Residues: CATDKRSGRAIIHEQYF.

The chain recombines TRBV4-1 with TRBJ1-1, with a possible D match to TRBD1 (5 bases). The V and J ends lost 1 base and 11 bases respectively, with 11 bases between them. Per germline, CDR1 MGHRA and CDR2 YSYEKL. This CDR3 comprises 12 residues. This CDR3 reads CASSQGGREAFF. CDR3 in DNA: TGCGCCAGCAGCCAAGGGGGCAGGGAGGCTTTCTTT.